Detailed here is one T cell receptor (beta chain). As processed by the authors: Amplification with reference gene primers provided the estimates of nucleated cell counts. TCRdb keeps only in-frame clones here, not all; method: immunoSEQ multiplex PCR. V, J and clone size reflect that table, while D and trimming were determined from the DNA. The sample gives over 100,000 clones, approximately 85% of which show up once; 9.9% is in the top ten. These data belong to a study of blood T cell repertoires in COVID-19. Sequenced input: peripheral blood. The TCR sequence derives from a man aged 40-50 years with active or convalescent COVID-19.

The CDR3 protein is CASSEPGQGTDTQYF. CDR3 DNA: TGTGCCAGCAGTGAACCGGGACAGGGGACAGATACGCAGTATTTT. The V call is TRBV6-1, the J call TRBJ2-3; TRBD1 aligns across 10 bases. The V segment lost 2 bases and the J segment 3 bases; nucleotides outside the gene matches: 2. This CDR3 region has 15 residues. CDR1 and CDR2 from the germline V gene are MNHNS and SASEGT.